The 3 T cell receptor beta chains below all came from one sample that was sequenced in a study of cytomegalovirus exposure and HLA in healthy donors. Primers included in the PCR were 60 Vbeta and 13 Jbeta primers. TCRdb's copy holds only in-frame clones and misses some; the assay was immunoSEQ multiplex PCR. Of fewer than 95,000 clones listed, 85% are singletons. Sequenced input: PBMCs. The receptors here all came from a man aged 40-55 years in good health and CMV-seropositive.

This chain uses TRBV2 with TRBJ1-2; 8 bases align to TRBD1. J gave up 8 bases and V 0 bases, and 11 bases lay outside the gene matches. This CDR3 comprises 16 residues. Germline V gene lookup returns CDR1 SNHLY and CDR2 FYNNEI. The DNA for the CDR3 is TGTGCCAGCAGTGAAGCATGGTTACAGGGGGAGATGGGCTACACCTTC. Its translation is CASSEAWLQGEMGYTF.

Points on this clone: The sample has other DNA sequences that encode this CDR3 too. This sequence joins TRBV19 and TRBJ2-2; 11 bases line up with TRBD1. The CDR3 is made up of 15 amino acids. CDR1 LNHDA and CDR2 SQIVND come from the germline V gene (reference sequence). Unmatched junction bases numbered 3, after V lost 3 bases and J lost 6 bases. The CDR3 nucleotides are TGTGCCAGTAGTATGAGGACAGGGGGCTCCGGGGAGCTGTTTTTT. It specifies CASSMRTGGSGELFF.

V is TRBV7-9 and J is TRBJ2-3, with 7 nucleotides matching TRBD2. V lost 0 bases and J lost 6; bases outside the gene matches: 3. Germline-derived CDR1 and CDR2 are SEHNR and FQNEAQ (reference sequence). CDR3 length: 14 residues. CDR3 region: CASSLAGGSDTQYF. In nucleotides, the CDR3 is TGTGCCAGCAGCTTAGCGGGAGGGTCGGATACGCAGTATTTT.